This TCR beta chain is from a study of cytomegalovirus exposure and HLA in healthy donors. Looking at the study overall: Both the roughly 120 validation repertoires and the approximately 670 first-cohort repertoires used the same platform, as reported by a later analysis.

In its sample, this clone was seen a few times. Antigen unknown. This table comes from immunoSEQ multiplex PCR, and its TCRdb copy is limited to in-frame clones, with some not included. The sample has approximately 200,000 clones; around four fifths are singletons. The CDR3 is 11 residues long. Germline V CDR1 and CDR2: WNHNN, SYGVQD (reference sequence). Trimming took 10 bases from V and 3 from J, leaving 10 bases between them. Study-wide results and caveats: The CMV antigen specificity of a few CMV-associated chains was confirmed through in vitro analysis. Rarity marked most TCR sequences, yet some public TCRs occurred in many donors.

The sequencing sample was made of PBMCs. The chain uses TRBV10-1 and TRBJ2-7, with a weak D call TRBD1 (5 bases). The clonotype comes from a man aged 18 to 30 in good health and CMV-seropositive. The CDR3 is CATPRDYEQYF. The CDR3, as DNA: TGCGCCACCCCCAGGGACTACGAGCAGTACTTC.